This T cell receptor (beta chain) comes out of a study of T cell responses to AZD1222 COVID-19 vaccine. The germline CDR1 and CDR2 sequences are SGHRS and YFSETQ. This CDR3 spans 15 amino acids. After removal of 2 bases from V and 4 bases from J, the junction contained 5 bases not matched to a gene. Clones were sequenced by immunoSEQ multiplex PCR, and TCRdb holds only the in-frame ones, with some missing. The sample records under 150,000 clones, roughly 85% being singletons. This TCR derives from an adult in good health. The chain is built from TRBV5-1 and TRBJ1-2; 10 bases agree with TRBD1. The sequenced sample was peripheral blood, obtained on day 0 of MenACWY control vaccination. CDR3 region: CASSLPGQGPYGYTF. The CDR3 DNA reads TGCGCCAGCAGCTTACCGGGACAGGGGCCCTATGGCTACACCTTC.